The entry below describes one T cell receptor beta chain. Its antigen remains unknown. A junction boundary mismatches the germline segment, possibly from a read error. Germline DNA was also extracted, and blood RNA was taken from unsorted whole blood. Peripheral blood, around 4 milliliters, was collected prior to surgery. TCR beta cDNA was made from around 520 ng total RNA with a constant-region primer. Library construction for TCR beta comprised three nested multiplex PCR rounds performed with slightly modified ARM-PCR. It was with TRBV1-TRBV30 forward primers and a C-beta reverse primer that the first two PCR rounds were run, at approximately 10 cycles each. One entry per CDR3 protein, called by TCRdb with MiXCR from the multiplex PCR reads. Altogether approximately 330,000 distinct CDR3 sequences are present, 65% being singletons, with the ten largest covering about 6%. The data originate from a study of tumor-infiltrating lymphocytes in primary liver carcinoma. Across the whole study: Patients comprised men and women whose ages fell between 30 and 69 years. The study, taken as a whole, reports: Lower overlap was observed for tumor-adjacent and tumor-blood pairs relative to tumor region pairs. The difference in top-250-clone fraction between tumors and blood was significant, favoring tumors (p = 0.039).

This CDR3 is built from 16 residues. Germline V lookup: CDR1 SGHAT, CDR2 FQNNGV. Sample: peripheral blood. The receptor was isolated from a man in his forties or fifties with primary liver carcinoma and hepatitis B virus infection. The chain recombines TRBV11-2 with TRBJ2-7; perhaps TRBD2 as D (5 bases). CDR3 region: CASNLVMASSAYEQYF. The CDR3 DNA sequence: TGTGCCAGCAACTTAGTCATGGCTAGCAGCGCCTACGAGCAGTACTTT.